This T cell receptor beta chain was documented in a study of cytomegalovirus exposure and HLA in healthy donors. General study points: Roughly uniform sequencing depth across donors was assumed, possibly incorrectly. Among the most significant clusters, several appeared linked to common viral pathogens in a later analysis.

This clone occurred a few times. What it recognizes is unknown. Vbeta (60) and Jbeta (13) primers were used in the PCR. Assay: immunoSEQ multiplex PCR; the TCRdb copy retains only in-frame clones and omits some. The sample lists 100,000 to 150,000 clones, about 70% occurring once. This CDR3 is built from 16 residues. V gave up 2 bases and J gave up 3 bases, with 16 bases separating them. Germline V lookup: CDR1 MNHNY, CDR2 SVGAGI (reference sequence). Sequencing input: PBMCs. The receptor comes from a woman in her thirties or forties in good health and CMV-seropositive. This chain links TRBV6-6 with TRBJ1-1, with a possible D match to TRBD1 (5 bases). The CDR3: CASSYPRGVRDTEAFF. In nucleotides, the CDR3 is TGTGCCAGCAGTTACCCACGGGGGGTGAGGGACACTGAAGCTTTCTTT.